These 11 T cell receptor beta chains share one sample of origin, sequenced in a study of blood T cell repertoires in COVID-19. TCRdb's copy holds only in-frame clones and misses some; the assay was immunoSEQ multiplex PCR. The table shows around 200,000 clones, with approximately 87% occurring only once. Specimen: peripheral blood. The receptors here all came from a man aged 70-80 years with active or convalescent COVID-19.

The chain joins TRBV6-6 to TRBJ2-7, with a possible D match to TRBD1 (6 bases). CDR3 length equals 13 residues. Germline loops: CDR1 MNHNY, CDR2 SVGAGI (reference sequence). Trimming cost V 1 base and J 7 bases, with 11 bases left between them. The CDR3 DNA reads as TGTGCCAGCAGTTACTGGGACACGAGGGAGCAGTACTTC. This sequence encodes CASSYWDTREQYF.

The CDR3 region is CATSGWTGDYEQYF. The CDR3, as DNA: TGTGCCACCAGCGGGTGGACAGGGGACTACGAGCAGTACTTC. The chain couples TRBV15 to TRBJ2-7; 9 bases align to TRBD1. V gave up 5 bases and J gave up 3 bases; unmatched junction bases: 5. The germline gives CDR1 LNHNV, CDR2 YYDKDF (reference sequence). The CDR3 runs to 14 residues.

The chain couples TRBV5-1 to TRBJ1-5; D not certain. The V and J ends lost 0 bases and 2 bases respectively, with 9 bases between them. The CDR3 is 15 residues long. Germline V gene sequence: CDR1 SGHRS, CDR2 YFSETQ. The CDR3 loop reads CASSLDDRGNQPQHF. In DNA, the CDR3 is TGCGCCAGCAGCTTGGATGATCGGGGCAATCAGCCCCAGCATTTT.

V gene TRBV7-2 combines with J gene TRBJ2-7, with D possibly TRBD2 on 5 matching bases. Trimming cost V 7 bases and J 4 bases, with 14 bases left between them. CDR1 is SGHTA and CDR2 is FQGNSA in the germline V gene. CDR3 length: 13 residues. The DNA for the CDR3 is TGTGCCAGCAACCACCCCCCGGGGTACGAGCAGTACTTC. Amino acid sequence: CASNHPPGYEQYF.

This clone was observed a few times. The CDR3, as DNA: TGTGCCAGCAGCCAACTAGGACGTAGCGGGACGGGTACGCAGTATTTT. It translates to CASSQLGRSGTGTQYF. This chain connects TRBV14 to TRBJ2-3; 8 bases fit TRBD2. V was clipped by 2 bases and J by 8 bases; unmatched bases: 12. Looked up from germline, CDR1 is SGHDN and CDR2 is FVKESK. The CDR3 contains 16 residues.

J is TRBJ2-6 and V is TRBV6-5, with D possibly matching TRBD2 (5 bases). The CDR3 extends over 15 amino acids. Looked up from germline, CDR1 is MNHEY and CDR2 is SVGAGI. Trimming shortened V by 6 bases and J by 0 bases, and 9 bases separated the two germline ends. In DNA, the CDR3 is TGTGCCAGCAGGAGAGGGAACTCTGGGGCCAACGTCCTGACTTTC. This encodes CASRRGNSGANVLTF.

The chain links TRBV11-2 to TRBJ1-4, with 9 nucleotides matching TRBD1. The germline V gene encodes CDR1 SGHAT and CDR2 FQNNGV. The CDR3 is made up of 15 amino acids. Trimming took 4 bases from V and 5 from J; bases not matched to a gene: 5. This CDR3 reads CASSSTTGGNEKLFF. The CDR3 DNA reads TGTGCCAGCAGCTCAACGACAGGGGGAAATGAAAAACTGTTTTTT.

The chain recombines TRBV6-4 with TRBJ2-4, with D tentatively TRBD1 (6 bases). The germline gives CDR1 MRHNA, CDR2 SNTAGT. The CDR3 contains 15 residues. Between the trimmed V and J ends, which lost 0 bases and 5 bases, there was a span of 11 bases. The CDR3 DNA follows: TGTGCCAGCAGTGACTCACGGCAGGGGCAAAACATTCAGTACTTC. Residues: CASSDSRQGQNIQYF.

The chain carries TRBV29-1 and TRBJ1-2; the D gene is possibly TRBD1 (6 bases). This CDR3 is 13 amino acids long. The germline V and J ends were trimmed by 7 bases and 5 bases, with 17 bases remaining between them. CDR1 and CDR2 from the germline V gene are SQVTM and ANQGSEA. DNA of the CDR3: TGCAGCGCAGAGGGGGGGATTGGGTATGGCTACACCTTC. Its protein is CSAEGGIGYGYTF.

The rearrangement uses TRBV19 and TRBJ1-1; no clear D. The V end was cut by 4 bases, the J end by 12 bases, with 18 bases between. The CDR3 sequence is 13 residues long. In germline, CDR1 is LNHDA, CDR2 SQIVND (reference sequence). This chain's CDR3 is CASSKKATSITFF. The CDR3 DNA is TGTGCCAGTAGTAAGAAAGCCACGAGTATAACTTTCTTT.

V and J are TRBV24-1 and TRBJ1-5, with D possibly being TRBD1 (6 bases). The CDR3 is 15 amino acids. Between the trimmed V and J ends, which lost 4 bases and 0 bases, there was a span of 9 bases. The germline CDR1 and CDR2 sequences are KGHDR and SFDVKD. In DNA form, the CDR3 reads TGTGCCACCAGTGAGGCAGGGGATAGCAATCAGCCCCAGCATTTT. It is translated as CATSEAGDSNQPQHF.